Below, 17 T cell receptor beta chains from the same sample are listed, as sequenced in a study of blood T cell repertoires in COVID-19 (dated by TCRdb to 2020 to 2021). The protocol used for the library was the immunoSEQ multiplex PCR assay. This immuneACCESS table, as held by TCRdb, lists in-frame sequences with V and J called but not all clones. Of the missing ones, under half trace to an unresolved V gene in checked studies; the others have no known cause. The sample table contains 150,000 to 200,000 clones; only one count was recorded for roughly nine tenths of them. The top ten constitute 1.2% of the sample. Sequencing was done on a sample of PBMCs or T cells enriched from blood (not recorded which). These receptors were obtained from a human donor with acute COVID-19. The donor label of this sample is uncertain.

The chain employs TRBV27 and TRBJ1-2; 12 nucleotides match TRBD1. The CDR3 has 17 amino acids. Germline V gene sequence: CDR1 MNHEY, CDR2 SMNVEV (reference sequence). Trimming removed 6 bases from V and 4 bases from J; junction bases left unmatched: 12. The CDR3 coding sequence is TGTGCCAGCAGAAAACAAACCGGGACAGGGGGCGTCTATGGCTACACCTTC. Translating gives CASRKQTGTGGVYGYTF.

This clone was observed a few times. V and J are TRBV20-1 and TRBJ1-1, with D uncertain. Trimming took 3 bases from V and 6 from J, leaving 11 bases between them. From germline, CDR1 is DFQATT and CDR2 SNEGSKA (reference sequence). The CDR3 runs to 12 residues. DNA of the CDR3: TGCAGTGCTAGTGTCGGTCTCTCTGAAGCTTTCTTT. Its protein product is CSASVGLSEAFF.

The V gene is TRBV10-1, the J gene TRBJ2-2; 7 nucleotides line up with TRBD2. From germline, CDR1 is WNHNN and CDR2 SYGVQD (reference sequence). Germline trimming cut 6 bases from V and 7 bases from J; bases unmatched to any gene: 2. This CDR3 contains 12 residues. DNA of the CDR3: TGCGCCAGCAGACCTAGCGGCGGGGAGCTGTTTTTT. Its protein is CASRPSGGELFF.

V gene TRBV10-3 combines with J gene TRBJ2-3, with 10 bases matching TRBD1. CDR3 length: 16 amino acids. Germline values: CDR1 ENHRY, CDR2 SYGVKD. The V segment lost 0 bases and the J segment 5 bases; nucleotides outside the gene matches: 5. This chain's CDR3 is CAISESRDRGQDTQYF. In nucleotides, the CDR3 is TGTGCCATCAGTGAGTCGAGAGACAGGGGGCAAGATACGCAGTATTTT.

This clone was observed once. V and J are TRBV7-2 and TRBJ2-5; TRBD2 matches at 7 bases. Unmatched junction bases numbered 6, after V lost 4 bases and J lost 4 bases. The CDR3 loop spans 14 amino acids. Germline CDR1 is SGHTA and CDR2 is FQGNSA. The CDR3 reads CASSSPTSTETQYF. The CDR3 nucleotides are TGTGCCAGCAGCTCGCCGACTAGCACAGAGACCCAGTACTTC.

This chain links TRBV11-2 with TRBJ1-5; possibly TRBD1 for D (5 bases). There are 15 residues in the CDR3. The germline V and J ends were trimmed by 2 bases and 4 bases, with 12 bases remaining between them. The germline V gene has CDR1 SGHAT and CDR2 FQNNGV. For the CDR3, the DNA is TGTGCCAGCAGCTTATTCGTGGGGCCTAATCAGCCCCAGCATTTT. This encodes CASSLFVGPNQPQHF. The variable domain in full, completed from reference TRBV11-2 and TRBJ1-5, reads EAGVAQSPRYKIIEKRQSVAFWCNPISGHATLYWYQQILGQGPKLLIQFQNNGVVDDSQLPKDRFSAERLKGVDSTLKIQPAKLEDSAVYLCASSLFVGPNQPQHFGDGTRLSIL.

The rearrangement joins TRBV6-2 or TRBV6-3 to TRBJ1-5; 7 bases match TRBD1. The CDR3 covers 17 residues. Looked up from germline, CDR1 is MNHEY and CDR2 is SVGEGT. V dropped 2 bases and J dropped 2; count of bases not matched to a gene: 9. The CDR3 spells CASSYGLTGDGNQPQHF. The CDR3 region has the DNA TGTGCCAGCAGTTACGGGCTAACAGGGGATGGCAATCAGCCCCAGCATTTT.

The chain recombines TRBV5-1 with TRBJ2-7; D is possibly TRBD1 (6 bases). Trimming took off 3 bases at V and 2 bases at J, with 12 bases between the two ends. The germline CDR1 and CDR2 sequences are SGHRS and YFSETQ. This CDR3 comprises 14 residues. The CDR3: CASSYTGTPYEQYF. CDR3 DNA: TGCGCCAGCAGCTACACCGGGACACCCTACGAGCAGTACTTC. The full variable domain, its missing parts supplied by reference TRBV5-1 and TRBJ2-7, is KAGVTQTPRYLIKTRGQQVTLSCSPISGHRSVSWYQQTPGQGLQFLFEYFSETQRNKGNFPGRFSGRQFSNSRSEMNVSTLELGDSALYLCASSYTGTPYEQYFGPGTRLTVT.

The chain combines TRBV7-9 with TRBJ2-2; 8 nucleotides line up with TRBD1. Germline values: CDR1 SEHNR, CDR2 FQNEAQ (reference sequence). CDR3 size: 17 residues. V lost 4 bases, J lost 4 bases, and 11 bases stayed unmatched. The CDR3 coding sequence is TGTGCCAGCAGCTCACTCGTACCAGGGGGCGGCACCGGGGAGCTGTTTTTT. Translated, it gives CASSSLVPGGGTGELFF. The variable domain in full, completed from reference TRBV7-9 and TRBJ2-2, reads DTGVSQNPRHKITKRGQNVTFRCDPISEHNRLYWYRQTLGQGPEFLTYFQNEAQLEKSRLLSDRFSAERPKGSFSTLEIQRTEQGDSAMYLCASSSLVPGGGTGELFFGEGSRLTVL.

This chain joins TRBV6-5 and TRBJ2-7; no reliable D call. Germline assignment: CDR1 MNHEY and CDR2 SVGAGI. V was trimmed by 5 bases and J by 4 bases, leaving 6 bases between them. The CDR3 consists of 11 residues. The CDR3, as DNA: TGTGCCAGCAGTCATCAGTACGAGCAGTACTTC. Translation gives CASSHQYEQYF.

CDR3 DNA sequence: TGCGCCAGCGCCAGGCAAGAGACCCAGTACTTC. Translated, it gives CASARQETQYF. The rearrangement uses TRBV5-1 and TRBJ2-5; unclear D gene. Trimming removed 7 bases from V and 2 bases from J, with 6 bases in between. Germline values: CDR1 SGHRS, CDR2 YFSETQ. CDR3 length: 11 residues.

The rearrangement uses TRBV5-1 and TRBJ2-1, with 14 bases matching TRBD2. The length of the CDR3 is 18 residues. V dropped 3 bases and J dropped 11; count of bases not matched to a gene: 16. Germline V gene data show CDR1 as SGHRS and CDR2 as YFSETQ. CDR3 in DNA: TGCGCCAGCAGCTCCAAAAGCCCCGGGACTAGCGGGGGCTTTAAGCAGTTCTTC. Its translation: CASSSKSPGTSGGFKQFF.

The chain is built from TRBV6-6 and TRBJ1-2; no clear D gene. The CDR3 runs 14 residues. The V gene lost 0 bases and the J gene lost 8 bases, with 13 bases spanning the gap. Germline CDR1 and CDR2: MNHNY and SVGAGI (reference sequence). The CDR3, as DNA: TGTGCCAGCAGTTACTCGGTGGAGGCAGGAGGCTACACCTTC. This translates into CASSYSVEAGGYTF.

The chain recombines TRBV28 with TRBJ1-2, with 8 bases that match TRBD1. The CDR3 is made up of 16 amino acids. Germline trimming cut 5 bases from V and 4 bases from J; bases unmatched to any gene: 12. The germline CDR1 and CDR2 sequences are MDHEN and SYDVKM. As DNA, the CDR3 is TGTGCCAGCAGTGGAAGAATTGGACAGGGCCGCTATGGCTACACCTTC. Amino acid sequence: CASSGRIGQGRYGYTF.

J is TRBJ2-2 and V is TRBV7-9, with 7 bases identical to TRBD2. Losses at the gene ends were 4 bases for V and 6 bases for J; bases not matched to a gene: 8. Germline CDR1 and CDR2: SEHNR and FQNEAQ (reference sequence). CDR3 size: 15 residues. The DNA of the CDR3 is TGTGCCAGCAGCTGGGGGAGCGGGATCCCCGGGGAGCTGTTTTTT. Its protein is CASSWGSGIPGELFF.

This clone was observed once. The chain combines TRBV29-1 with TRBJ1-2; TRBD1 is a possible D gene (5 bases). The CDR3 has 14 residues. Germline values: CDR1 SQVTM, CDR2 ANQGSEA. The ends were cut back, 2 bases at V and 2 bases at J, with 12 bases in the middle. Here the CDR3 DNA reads TGCAGCGTTGAATTGCAGGGTTTAAACTATGGCTACACCTTC. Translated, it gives CSVELQGLNYGYTF. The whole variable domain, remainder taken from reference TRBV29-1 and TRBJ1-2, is SAVISQKPSRDICQRGTSLTIQCQVDSQVTMMFWYRQQPGQSLTLIATANQGSEATYESGFVIDKFPISRPNLTFSTLTVSNMSPEDSSIYLCSVELQGLNYGYTFGSGTRLTVV.

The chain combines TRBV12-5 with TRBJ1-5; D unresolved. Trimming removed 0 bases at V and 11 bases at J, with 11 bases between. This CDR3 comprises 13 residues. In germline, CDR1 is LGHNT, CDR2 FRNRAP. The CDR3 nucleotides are TGTGCTAGTGGTTTGGTTAACTTTGAAGCCCAGCATTTT. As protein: CASGLVNFEAQHF.